This paragraph covers one T cell receptor (beta chain) sequence. This clone was observed a single time. Which antigen it targets is not known. Base qualities are not recorded, but no much larger clone differs from it by a single base. This specimen comes from a study of control samples from healthy donors and cancer patients (dated by TCRdb to 2019 to 2021). CDR3 length: 15 amino acids, cysteine to phenylalanine. The sequence is cut down to CDR3 DNA, 45 bases in frame from base 1. CDR1 and CDR2, looked up from the germline V gene (reference sequence), are SEHNR and FQNEAQ. The V and J ends are trimmed by 1 base and 7 bases, leaving 15 bases between them. To prepare the library, the immunoSEQ multiplex PCR assay was applied. In its TCRdb copy, this immuneACCESS table keeps in-frame sequences only and misses some clones. Where compared with another copy, unresolved V genes explain less than half of these, and the others have no known cause. The sample contains tens of thousands of clones, 85% to 95% of them found a single time. The ten biggest clones cover about 1.5% of the sample.

The clonotype was recovered from a woman aged 30 to 39 in good health. The sample consisted of blood. The rearrangement joined TRBV7-9 to TRBJ2-3, with TRBD2 as a weak D call on 6 bases. This receptor has the CDR3 CASSLDGGFVNTQYF. In nucleotide form, the sequence is TGTGCCAGCAGCTTAGATGGAGGGTTTGTAAATACGCAGTATTTT.